This T cell receptor (beta chain) was obtained from a study of T cells in tuberculosis. Profiling relied on immunoSEQ multiplex PCR, and the TCRdb table lists in-frame clones only, not all of them. The sample includes under 40,000 clones, approximately 93% of them seen just once. The J segment lost 0 bases and the V segment lost 4 bases, leaving 14 bases of the junction unmatched. CDR1 is SQVTM and CDR2 is ANQGSEA in the germline V gene. The CDR3 loop spans 19 amino acids. Sequencing input: PBMCs. The rearrangement joins TRBV29-1 to TRBJ2-7; 14 bases are shared with TRBD2. This receptor was taken from a donor aged 5 to 30 with latent tuberculosis or without tuberculosis infection. CDR3 in DNA: TGCAGCGTTGGGACCCTGGGGGGACTAGCGGGGGAGAGCTCCTACGAGCAGTACTTC. Encoded protein: CSVGTLGGLAGESSYEQYF.